The next 18 T cell receptor beta chains were all read from a single sample in a study of regulatory T cells in long-lasting Graves disease. Time point described: newly diagnosed GD, antithyroid drugs for less than 3 months. From PBMCs, RNA was extracted and then used to make the TCR library. Library construction for TCR beta used iRepertoire HTBI primers and Arm-PCR of CDR3 regions. From the multiplex PCR reads, TCRdb called clonotypes with MiXCR, one entry per CDR3 protein. In the table there are fewer than 650,000 distinct CDR3 sequences, 15% to 20% of which are singletons. These data are also associated with another study on T cells in Graves' hyperthyroidism and ophthalmopathy.

This specimen consisted of peripheral blood mononuclear cells (PBMCs), obtained at new diagnosis, from a patient treated with antithyroid drugs. The receptors stem from a man between 18 and 29 years old with Graves disease.

The rearrangement joins TRBV4-1 to TRBJ2-7; 10 nucleotides match TRBD1. The CDR3 extends over 16 amino acids. Germline V gene sequence: CDR1 MGHRA, CDR2 YSYEKL. V was clipped by 3 bases and J by 1 base; unmatched bases: 6. The CDR3 DNA sequence: TGCGCCAGCAGCCAGACCGGGACAGGGGCGTCCTACGAGCAGTACTTC. It yields the protein CASSQTGTGASYEQYF.

This clonotype occurred many times. The J gene is TRBJ1-5, the V gene TRBV28; no definite D call. The CDR3 has 16 amino acids. The germline gives CDR1 MDHEN, CDR2 SYDVKM. Trimming cost V 2 bases and J 3 bases, with 14 bases left between them. The CDR3 loop is CASSLIPRRVNQPQHF. CDR3 DNA sequence: TGTGCCAGCAGTTTAATTCCCCGGCGGGTCAATCAGCCCCAGCATTTT.

This clonotype came up many times. V gene TRBV24-1 combines with J gene TRBJ2-5, with 8 bases lining up with TRBD1. Trimming removed 4 bases from V and 5 bases from J; junction bases left unmatched: 8. This CDR3 is built from 15 residues. From germline, CDR1 is KGHDR and CDR2 SFDVKD. CDR3 sequence: CATSDPGQGEETQYF. In DNA, the CDR3 is TGTGCCACCAGTGACCCCGGACAGGGAGAGGAGACCCAGTACTTC.

This clonotype has at least ten counts. A much larger clonotype is one base distant, so this may be a read error. The rearrangement links TRBV7-3 to TRBJ1-1; D might be TRBD1 (6 bases). V was pared by 2 bases and J by 1 base, with 8 bases between. This CDR3 contains 14 residues. Germline V lookup: CDR1 SGHTA, CDR2 FQGTGA. The chain's CDR3 is CASSLWGANTEAFF. DNA of the CDR3: TGTGCCAGCAGCTTATGGGGGGCGAACACTGAAGCTTTCTTT.

This clonotype was detected many times. This chain connects TRBV18 to TRBJ1-4; D is uncertain. The CDR3 extends over 15 amino acids. Germline V gene data show CDR1 as KGHSH and CDR2 as LQKENI. Between the trimmed V and J ends, which lost 2 bases and 10 bases, there was a span of 17 bases. This CDR3 is CASSPGITLTSKLFF. CDR3 DNA: TGTGCCAGCTCACCAGGAATAACGCTAACTTCAAAACTGTTTTTT.

The sample holds many counts of this clonotype. V usage is TRBV29-1 and J usage is TRBJ2-5; D may be TRBD1 (6 bases). CDR1 and CDR2 from the germline V gene are SQVTM and ANQGSEA. V was clipped by 7 bases and J by 2 bases, with 14 bases between them. The CDR3 covers 13 residues. The CDR3 DNA reads TGCAGCGCCTACAGGGAATTACAAGAGACCCAGTACTTC. Amino acid sequence: CSAYRELQETQYF.

The gene calls are TRBV18 and TRBJ2-2, with 7 bases lining up with TRBD1. V was pared by 0 bases and J by 0 bases, with 4 bases of the junction left unmatched. Germline V gene sequence: CDR1 KGHSH, CDR2 LQKENI. The CDR3 contains 17 residues. The CDR3 protein is CASSPPLGTANTGELFF. In DNA form, the CDR3 reads TGTGCCAGCTCACCACCCCTCGGGACAGCGAACACCGGGGAGCTGTTTTTT.

The V gene is TRBV6-5, the J gene TRBJ2-1, with D possibly TRBD2 on 6 matching bases. Germline values: CDR1 MNHEY, CDR2 SVGAGI. This CDR3 contains 14 residues. With 2 bases removed from V and 7 bases from J, the gap between germline ends came to 12 bases. Here the CDR3 DNA reads TGTGCCAGCAGTTACACGGGAGTAGGTAATGAGCAGTTCTTC. Translated, it gives CASSYTGVGNEQFF.

At least ten counts were recorded for this clonotype. This chain joins TRBV13 and TRBJ2-7; 12 nucleotides agree with TRBD2. The V and J ends lost 4 bases and 4 bases, in that order; junction bases with no gene match: 5. This CDR3 has 15 residues. Looked up from germline, CDR1 is PRHDT and CDR2 is FYEKMQ (reference sequence). The chain's CDR3 is CASSSRGTSGYEQYF. DNA for the CDR3: TGTGCCAGCAGCTCCCGCGGGACTAGCGGGTACGAGCAGTACTTC.

The chain links TRBV24-1 to TRBJ2-7; D may be TRBD1 (5 bases). Trimming removed 5 bases at V and 5 bases at J, with 27 bases between. Looked up from germline, CDR1 is KGHDR and CDR2 is SFDVKD. The CDR3 consists of 18 residues. The CDR3 nucleotides read TGTGCCACCAGTGCCGATATTGACCAGGGTCTATGGGTGGACGAGCAGTACTTC. This translates into CATSADIDQGLWVDEQYF.

The sample holds many counts of this clonotype. CDR3 loop: CASRGTSDSTDTQYF. CDR3 coding DNA: TGTGCCAGCAGGGGGACTAGCGATAGCACAGATACGCAGTATTTT. This chain connects TRBV2 to TRBJ2-3; 10 bases match TRBD2. Trimming at V came to 6 bases and at J to 0 bases, leaving 3 bases not matched to a gene. CDR3 size: 15 residues. Germline lookup yields CDR1 SNHLY and CDR2 FYNNEI. The complete variable domain, with remaining parts taken from reference TRBV2 and TRBJ2-3, reads EPEVTQTPSHQVTQMGQEVILRCVPISNHLYFYWYRQILGQKVEFLVSFYNNEISEKSEIFDDQFSVERPDGSNFTLKIRSTKLEDSAMYFCASRGTSDSTDTQYFGPGTRLTVL.

This clonotype was observed a handful of times. V and J are TRBV7-9 and TRBJ1-1; 9 nucleotides agree with TRBD1. The CDR3 is 12 residues long. The ends lost 5 bases at V and 11 bases at J; junction bases unmatched: 6. Germline V CDR1 and CDR2: SEHNR, FQNEAQ (reference sequence). The CDR3: CASSRTGEVAFF. CDR3 nucleotide sequence: TGTGCCAGCAGCCGGACAGGGGAGGTCGCTTTCTTT. The variable domain in full, with the rest retrieved from reference TRBV7-9 and TRBJ1-1, is DTGVSQNPRHKITKRGQNVTFRCDPISEHNRLYWYRQTLGQGPEFLTYFQNEAQLEKSRLLSDRFSAERPKGSFSTLEIQRTEQGDSAMYLCASSRTGEVAFFGQGTRLTVV.

The genes are TRBV5-6 and TRBJ2-2, with D unclear. Trimming pared 0 bases from V and 9 bases from J, leaving 6 bases between. CDR3 length equals 12 residues. From germline, CDR1 is SGHDT and CDR2 YYEEEE. CDR3 coding DNA: TGTGCCAGCAGCTTGGATCTCCGGGAGCTGTTTTTT. It translates to CASSLDLRELFF.

Points on this clonotype: The junction and the germline gene differ at one end; a read error may be behind it. The J gene is TRBJ2-1, the V gene TRBV5-1; D remains unclear. CDR3 size: 15 residues. Germline V gene data show CDR1 as SGHRS and CDR2 as YFSETQ. The CDR3 protein is CASSRGKSSYNEQFF. The CDR3 nucleotides are TGTGCCAGCAGCCGTGGGAAGAGCTCCTACAATGAGCAGTTCTTC.

This clonotype was seen a handful of times. The chain carries TRBV10-3 and TRBJ1-5; D is ambiguous. Germline V lookup: CDR1 ENHRY, CDR2 SYGVKD. CDR3 length: 16 amino acids. The V gene lost 0 bases and the J gene lost 0 bases, with 9 bases spanning the gap. CDR3 bases: TGTGCCATCAGTGAGTCGCTCGATAATAGCAATCAGCCCCAGCATTTT. Amino acids: CAISESLDNSNQPQHF.

This clonotype was counted at least ten times. This chain joins TRBV12-5 and TRBJ2-5; a possible D gene is TRBD2 (5 bases). Trimming shortened V by 4 bases and J by 4 bases, and 16 bases separated the two germline ends. The germline CDR1 and CDR2 sequences are LGHNT and FRNRAP. CDR3 size: 15 residues. CDR3 sequence reads: CASGSTGGYRETQYF. CDR3 nucleotide sequence: TGTGCTAGTGGTTCCACCGGAGGCTATCGAGAGACCCAGTACTTC.

V usage is TRBV12-3 or TRBV12-4 and J usage is TRBJ2-7, with 11 positions matching TRBD1. The CDR3 runs to 15 residues. With 6 bases clipped from V and 2 bases from J, the junction kept 6 bases outside the gene matches. Here the CDR3 reads CASSHRTGGPYEQYF. CDR3 nucleotide sequence: TGTGCCAGCAGCCACCGGACAGGGGGCCCCTACGAGCAGTACTTC.

This chain uses TRBV9 with TRBJ2-5, with no clear D. The V end was cut by 0 bases, the J end by 7 bases, with 10 bases between. The CDR3 extends over 13 amino acids. Germline CDR1 SGDLS, CDR2 YYNGEE. The CDR3 coding sequence is TGTGCCAGCAGCGTAGAGGATAGTGCGACCCAGTACTTC. It is translated as CASSVEDSATQYF.